These 31 T cell receptor beta chains came from one sample sequenced in a study of identifying expanded T cells in peripheral blood (dated by TCRdb to the late 2010s). Libraries were made using the immunoSEQ multiplex PCR assay. TCRdb stores this immuneACCESS table with in-frame sequences only. Part of the clones is absent; in the studies checked, under half of the shortfall reflects unresolved V genes, and no reason is known for the rest. Counted in this sample were about 47,000 clones; approximately 82% of them appeared once. Approximately 15% of the sample goes to the ten largest clones. The sequenced sample consisted of blood. The source is a person between 18 and 69 years old in good health.

V usage is TRBV13 and J usage is TRBJ2-5; D is unclear. The CDR3 runs to 15 residues. In germline, CDR1 is PRHDT, CDR2 FYEKMQ (reference sequence). Between the trimmed V and J ends, which lost 1 base and 5 bases, there was a span of 14 bases. The CDR3 nucleotides are TGTGCCAGCAGCTTAGACCGGTCGAGTGGGGAGACCCAGTACTTC. Translated, it gives CASSLDRSSGETQYF. Looking up the rest from reference TRBV13 and TRBJ2-5 gives the full variable domain: AAGVIQSPRHLIKEKRETATLKCYPIPRHDTVYWYQQGPGQDPQFLISFYEKMQSDKGSIPDRFSAQQFSDYHSELNMSSLELGDSALYFCASSLDRSSGETQYFGPGTRLLVL.

This clone turned up a few times. The rearrangement joins TRBV30 to TRBJ1-5, with TRBD1 matching 10 bases. CDR3 length: 13 amino acids. The ends lost 5 bases at V and 6 bases at J; junction bases unmatched: 4. The germline V gene encodes CDR1 GTSNPN and CDR2 SVGIG (reference sequence). CDR3 amino acids: CAWGQGGTQPQHF. CDR3 sequence (DNA): TGTGCCTGGGGACAGGGGGGTACTCAGCCCCAGCATTTT.

The genes are TRBV7-9 and TRBJ1-1, with 9 nucleotides matching TRBD1. The CDR3 has 17 amino acids. In germline, CDR1 is SEHNR, CDR2 FQNEAQ (reference sequence). Trimming took 0 bases from V and 5 from J; bases not matched to a gene: 10. CDR3 coding DNA: TGTGCCAGCAGCTTAGCCGGGACAGGGAGGGAGAAGACTGAAGCTTTCTTT. Translating gives CASSLAGTGREKTEAFF.

This chain joins TRBV5-1 and TRBJ2-1; D may be TRBD1 (6 bases). Looked up from germline, CDR1 is SGHRS and CDR2 is YFSETQ. CDR3 length equals 17 residues. V dropped 1 base and J dropped 5 bases, with 19 bases sitting between them. CDR3 nucleotide sequence: TGCGCCAGCAGCTTGCGAAACGGGACAAACAGCCACAATGAGCAGTTCTTC. Its translation is CASSLRNGTNSHNEQFF.

The chain employs TRBV11-2 and TRBJ1-1; D is undetermined. Trimming pared 5 bases from V and 0 bases from J, leaving 10 bases between. Per germline, CDR1 SGHAT and CDR2 FQNNGV. This CDR3 spans 14 amino acids. The CDR3 is CASSPGGVNTEAFF. CDR3 sequence (DNA): TGTGCCAGCAGCCCCGGCGGGGTGAACACTGAAGCTTTCTTT. Using reference TRBV11-2 and TRBJ1-1 for the parts outside the CDR3, the full variable domain is EAGVAQSPRYKIIEKRQSVAFWCNPISGHATLYWYQQILGQGPKLLIQFQNNGVVDDSQLPKDRFSAERLKGVDSTLKIQPAKLEDSAVYLCASSPGGVNTEAFFGQGTRLTVV.

A few counts support this clone. The chain recombines TRBV2 with TRBJ1-5, with D uncertain. The CDR3 is 12 residues long. V lost 5 bases and J 8 bases, leaving 10 bases between the germline ends. Germline V lookup: CDR1 SNHLY, CDR2 FYNNEI. CDR3 DNA: TGTGCCAGCAGTTCGGACGGGGAGCCCCAGCATTTT. Translating gives CASSSDGEPQHF.

The CDR3 region has the DNA TGTGCCAGCAGCTCGGGGACAGCCTTATATGAAAAACTGTTTTTT. Translated: CASSSGTALYEKLFF. The chain combines TRBV9 with TRBJ1-4; 7 bases map to TRBD1. CDR3 length: 15 residues. The junction had 9 bases not matched to a gene; V was cut back by 4 bases and J by 6 bases. Germline CDR1 reads SGDLS; CDR2 reads YYNGEE.

The CDR3 sequence is CASSRQGAETQYF. For the CDR3, the DNA is TGTGCCAGCAGCCGCCAGGGAGCAGAGACCCAGTACTTC. The chain uses TRBV11-2 and TRBJ2-5, with D tentatively TRBD1 or TRBD2 (5 bases each). The CDR3 is 13 amino acids. Germline CDR1 is SGHAT and CDR2 is FQNNGV. V shed 5 bases and J shed 4 bases, with 11 bases lying between them.

J is TRBJ1-1 and V is TRBV18; D may be TRBD1 (5 bases). From germline, CDR1 is KGHSH and CDR2 LQKENI. V was pared by 5 bases and J by 13 bases, with 20 bases between. This CDR3 spans 13 amino acids. The CDR3 DNA is TGTGCCAGCTCATATAGGGACCGGGGATTGGTTTTCTTT. Translating it yields CASSYRDRGLVFF.

V is TRBV13 and J is TRBJ2-1, with no clear D. V was shortened by 0 bases and J by 6 bases, with 9 bases between the two germline ends. The CDR3 runs to 14 residues. Germline loops: CDR1 PRHDT, CDR2 FYEKMQ (reference sequence). The CDR3 DNA follows: TGTGCCAGCAGCTTAGGCCCAAACAGCAATGAGCAGTTCTTC. Translated, it gives CASSLGPNSNEQFF.

The chain carries TRBV4-1 and TRBJ1-3; maybe TRBD1 (6 bases). V dropped 0 bases and J dropped 5 bases, with 17 bases sitting between them. Germline CDR1 reads MGHRA; CDR2 reads YSYEKL. The CDR3 is 17 amino acids. The CDR3 sequence is CASSQDIMGAGRNTIYF. The CDR3 DNA reads TGCGCCAGCAGCCAAGATATTATGGGGGCGGGTCGAAACACCATATATTTT.

This chain links TRBV7-9 with TRBJ1-2, with a weak D call TRBD1 (6 bases). CDR1 is SEHNR, CDR2 FQNEAQ, per germline (reference sequence). The CDR3 runs 16 residues. Trimming took 1 base from V and 0 from J, leaving 12 bases between them. CDR3: CASSLGDTGSNYGYTF. CDR3 in DNA: TGTGCCAGCAGCTTAGGAGACACAGGGTCTAACTATGGCTACACCTTC. The full variable domain, in which reference TRBV7-9 and TRBJ1-2 provide the parts outside the CDR3, is DTGVSQNPRHKITKRGQNVTFRCDPISEHNRLYWYRQTLGQGPEFLTYFQNEAQLEKSRLLSDRFSAERPKGSFSTLEIQRTEQGDSAMYLCASSLGDTGSNYGYTFGSGTRLTVV.

This rearrangement joins TRBV30 to TRBJ2-3, with 13 bases that match TRBD2. The CDR3 has 16 amino acids. V lost 4 bases and J lost 3; bases outside the gene matches: 7. CDR1 is GTSNPN, CDR2 SVGIG, per germline (reference sequence). As DNA, the CDR3 is TGTGCCTGGACCAGCTGGACTAGCGGGAGAACAGATACGCAGTATTTT. Translation: CAWTSWTSGRTDTQYF. Together with reference TRBV30 and TRBJ2-3, the CDR3 gives the full variable domain: SQTIHQWPATLVQPVGSPLSLECTVEGTSNPNLYWYRQAAGRGLQLLFYSVGIGQISSEVPQNLSASRPQDRQFILSSKKLLLSDSGFYLCAWTSWTSGRTDTQYFGPGTRLTVL.

This clone turned up a few times. The rearrangement joins TRBV6-1 to TRBJ1-2, with D maybe TRBD1 (6 bases). The V end was cut by 5 bases, the J end by 8 bases, with 12 bases between. Looked up from germline, CDR1 is MNHNS and CDR2 is SASEGT. The CDR3 totals 12 residues. In DNA, the CDR3 is TGTGCCAGCAGTAACAGGGTGGAAGGCTACACCTTC. The encoded protein is CASSNRVEGYTF.

The chain uses TRBV29-1 and TRBJ1-2, with 7 bases fitting TRBD1. The CDR3 runs 16 residues. J lost 4 bases, V lost 5 bases, and 16 bases had no gene match. Per the germline V gene, CDR1 is SQVTM and CDR2 is ANQGSEA. Written as DNA, the CDR3 is TGCAGCGTTTCTGACCGACAGGGAGAGGGTAGCTATGGCTACACCTTC. It specifies CSVSDRQGEGSYGYTF.

The chain links TRBV27 to TRBJ1-2, with D perhaps TRBD1 (5 bases). This CDR3 contains 13 residues. Germline V gene lookup returns CDR1 MNHEY and CDR2 SMNVEV (reference sequence). Trimming removed 6 bases from V and 2 bases from J, with 10 bases in between. The CDR3, as DNA: TGTGCCAGCAGCATGGGACGGAACTATGGCTACACCTTC. It specifies CASSMGRNYGYTF.

This sequence joins TRBV11-3 and TRBJ2-3; D assignment may be TRBD1 or TRBD2 (5 bases each). CDR1 is SGHNT, CDR2 YENEEA, per germline. This CDR3 is built from 15 residues. V was shortened by 5 bases and J by 6 bases, with 18 bases between the two germline ends. The chain's CDR3 is CASSPKRGVGDTQYF. The CDR3 DNA sequence: TGTGCCAGCAGCCCCAAGAGAGGGGTTGGTGATACGCAGTATTTT.

The chain employs TRBV19 and TRBJ2-7; D is unresolved. Germline V gene sequence: CDR1 LNHDA, CDR2 SQIVND (reference sequence). V was pared by 4 bases and J by 6 bases, with 13 bases between. The CDR3 spans 13 residues. The CDR3 DNA is TGTGCCAGTAGTAGGCTAGTTGGATCCGAGCAGTACGTC. Its translation is CASSRLVGSEQYV.

The rearrangement joins TRBV7-8 to TRBJ2-5, with 13 bases aligning to TRBD2. This CDR3 contains 16 residues. V lost 4 bases, J lost 2 bases, and 4 bases stayed unmatched. From germline, CDR1 is SGHVS and CDR2 FQNEAQ. CDR3 nucleotides: TGTGCCAGCAGCTCCAAACTAGCGGGGGGGCAAGAGACCCAGTACTTC. Protein product: CASSSKLAGGQETQYF. The entire variable domain, with the rest obtained from reference TRBV7-8 and TRBJ2-5, is as follows: GAGVSQSPRYKVAKRGQDVALRCDPISGHVSLFWYQQALGQGPEFLTYFQNEAQLDKSGLPSDRFFAERPEGSVSTLKIQRTQQEDSAVYLCASSSKLAGGQETQYFGPGTRLLVL.

This clone has a handful of counts. The chain links TRBV19 to TRBJ1-2; possible D gene TRBD1, 5 bases. The CDR3 sequence is 15 residues long. Germline CDR1 reads LNHDA; CDR2 reads SQIVND (reference sequence). Trimming cost V 4 bases and J 4 bases, with 16 bases left between them. The CDR3 bases are TGTGCCAGTAGTACCCGGGGAGGGGCGGCCTATGGCTACACCTTC. This translates into CASSTRGGAAYGYTF.

This chain connects TRBV6-1 to TRBJ1-2; D remains ambiguous. Between the trimmed V and J ends, which lost 4 bases and 3 bases, there was a span of 3 bases. There are 11 residues in the CDR3. Per the germline V gene, CDR1 is MNHNS and CDR2 is SASEGT. CDR3 in DNA: TGTGCCAGCAGTGCTCACTATGGCTACACCTTC. This encodes CASSAHYGYTF.

The gene calls are TRBV7-9 and TRBJ2-2, with a tentative D call TRBD2 (6 bases). CDR1 and CDR2 from the germline V gene are SEHNR and FQNEAQ (reference sequence). Trimming shortened V by 7 bases and J by 4 bases, and 10 bases separated the two germline ends. This CDR3 is 13 amino acids long. CDR3 coding DNA: TGTGCCAGCACTCTGGGGGGCACCGGGGAGCTGTTTTTT. It specifies CASTLGGTGELFF.

This chain uses TRBV25-1 with TRBJ1-6, with 9 bases identical to TRBD1. Germline V gene lookup returns CDR1 MGHDK and CDR2 SYGVNS. The V segment lost 5 bases and the J segment 0 bases; nucleotides outside the gene matches: 8. The CDR3 extends over 18 amino acids. This CDR3 is CASSTGTGYSSYNSPLHF. In nucleotides, the CDR3 is TGTGCCAGCAGTACCGGGACAGGGTACAGCTCCTATAATTCACCCCTCCACTTT. Using reference TRBV25-1 and TRBJ1-6 for the parts outside the CDR3, the full variable domain is EADIYQTPRYLVIGTGKKITLECSQTMGHDKMYWYQQDPGMELHLIHYSYGVNSTEKGDLSSESTVSRIRTEHFPLTLESARPSHTSQYLCASSTGTGYSSYNSPLHFGNGTRLTVT.

This clone rates as medium-sized. The chain combines TRBV7-9 with TRBJ1-1; no clear D gene. V lost 4 bases and J lost 12, with 12 bases in between. This CDR3 is built from 11 residues. The germline CDR1 and CDR2 sequences are SEHNR and FQNEAQ (reference sequence). The chain's CDR3 is CASSYQQVTFF. The CDR3 DNA is TGTGCCAGCAGCTACCAGCAGGTAACTTTCTTT.

This chain connects TRBV4-1 to TRBJ2-3; no firm D call. The V end lost 0 bases, the J end lost 6 bases, and 13 bases lay between the germline ends. Germline values: CDR1 MGHRA, CDR2 YSYEKL. This CDR3 has 15 residues. CDR3 sequence: CASSQDLRIWDTQYF. CDR3 coding DNA: TGCGCCAGCAGCCAAGATCTACGGATCTGGGATACGCAGTATTTT.

The chain recombines TRBV18 with TRBJ1-4; 9 bases fit TRBD1. Per germline, CDR1 KGHSH and CDR2 LQKENI. Trimming removed 5 bases from V and 0 bases from J; junction bases left unmatched: 4. The CDR3 has 16 residues. CDR3 protein: CASSSGQGSTNEKLFF. The CDR3 DNA reads as TGTGCCAGCTCATCGGGACAGGGCTCAACTAATGAAAAACTGTTTTTT.

Here the CDR3 reads CASSAGRGDEKLFF. In nucleotides, the CDR3 is TGCGCCAGCTCCGCCGGCAGGGGAGATGAAAAACTGTTTTTT. The chain carries TRBV5-1 and TRBJ1-4, with D tentatively TRBD1 (6 bases). Germline CDR1 is SGHRS and CDR2 is YFSETQ. Trimming pared 7 bases from V and 6 bases from J, leaving 16 bases between. The length of the CDR3 is 14 residues.

The chain combines TRBV27 with TRBJ2-1, with TRBD2 matching over 11 bases. The trim removed 8 bases at V and 7 bases at J, leaving 7 bases unmatched. This CDR3 region has 14 residues. CDR1 and CDR2 from the germline V gene are MNHEY and SMNVEV (reference sequence). DNA of the CDR3: TGTGCCAGCCGCACTAGCGGGAGTATGAATGAGCAGTTCTTC. Translated: CASRTSGSMNEQFF.

V gene TRBV12-5 combines with J gene TRBJ1-2, with D possibly TRBD1 on 6 matching bases. V gave up 6 bases and J gave up 8 bases, with 22 bases separating them. The CDR3 sequence is 15 residues long. The V gene's germline CDR1 is LGHNT and CDR2 FRNRAP. The CDR3 DNA reads as TGTGCTAGTGGGTTGTGGGACACCCGAGGGAAAGGCTACACCTTC. Translation gives CASGLWDTRGKGYTF.

CDR3 amino acids: CASSLKRESKETQYF. The CDR3 DNA is TGTGCCAGCAGCTTGAAGCGGGAGTCTAAAGAGACCCAGTACTTC. The chain is built from TRBV5-4 and TRBJ2-5; 8 nucleotides agree with TRBD2. This CDR3 has 15 residues. Trimming at V came to 1 base and at J to 3 bases, leaving 5 bases not matched to a gene. The germline gives CDR1 SGHNT, CDR2 YYREEE (reference sequence). The whole variable domain, remainder taken from reference TRBV5-4 and TRBJ2-5, is ETGVTQSPTHLIKTRGQQVTLRCSSQSGHNTVSWYQQALGQGPQFIFQYYREEENGRGNFPPRFSGLQFPNYSSELNVNALELDDSALYLCASSLKRESKETQYFGPGTRLLVL.

The chain uses TRBV29-1 and TRBJ1-2; D might be TRBD1 (5 bases). Trimming cost V 0 bases and J 4 bases, with 21 bases left between them. The CDR3 sequence is 17 residues long. In germline, CDR1 is SQVTM, CDR2 ANQGSEA. CDR3 sequence (DNA): TGCAGCGTTGAAGATTTGTTAGGCAGGGTAGATACCTATGGCTACACCTTC. Translated, it gives CSVEDLLGRVDTYGYTF.